A selection of T cell receptor beta chains follows, all from one sample in a study of blood T cell repertoires in COVID-19. The method was immunoSEQ multiplex PCR; TCRdb's version includes in-frame clones alone and lacks a portion of them. The sample holds 55,000 to 75,000 clones, around 87% seen once. Specimen: peripheral blood. These receptors came from a human donor with active COVID-19. The donor label of this sample is uncertain. Each CDR3 is given with its conserved first and last residue. The order of the fields is V gene, D gene, J gene, clone size, CDR3 protein, CDR3 DNA. A D gene is named only where the DNA matches it firmly. Clone size appears in some rows only: once, few, many, or a class for an expanded clone.

TRBV7-2	NA	TRBJ1-3	NA	CASSPQTGRDTIYF	TGTGCCAGCAGCCCCCAGACAGGAAGGGACACCATATATTTT
TRBV5-1	NA	TRBJ2-5	NA	CASSFFGTNQETQYF	TGCGCCAGCAGCTTTTTCGGGACAAACCAAGAGACCCAGTACTTC
TRBV5-1	NA	TRBJ1-2	NA	CASSDDSSFGYTF	TGCGCCAGCAGCGATGACAGCTCCTTCGGCTACACCTTC
TRBV19	NA	TRBJ1-5	NA	CASSMRARGDSNQPQHF	TGTGCCAGTAGTATGAGGGCCCGGGGGGATAGCAATCAGCCCCAGCATTTT
TRBV2	TRBD2	TRBJ2-3	NA	CASSQRAGGADTQYF	TGTGCCAGCAGCCAAAGAGCGGGGGGGGCGGATACGCAGTATTTT
TRBV15	NA	TRBJ2-7	NA	CATSRDRVSYEQYF	TGTGCCACCAGCAGAGATCGCGTTTCCTACGAGCAGTACTTC
TRBV19	NA	TRBJ1-6	NA	CASSSPGFSYSPLHF	TGTGCCAGTAGTAGCCCGGGATTTTCTTATTCACCCCTCCACTTT
TRBV11-2	TRBD1	TRBJ1-2	NA	CASSWGQNRNYGYTF	TGTGCCAGCAGTTGGGGACAGAACAGGAACTATGGCTACACCTTC
TRBV18	NA	TRBJ2-7	NA	CASSPSFSSVSGEQYF	TGTGCCAGCTCACCATCTTTTTCTAGCGTCTCGGGCGAGCAGTACTTC
TRBV5-1	TRBD2	TRBJ2-1	NA	CASSPRLAPTEGEQFF	TGCGCCAGCAGCCCCAGACTAGCGCCCACCGAGGGTGAGCAGTTCTTC
TRBV4-1	TRBD1	TRBJ1-4	once	CASSHRAEGQGFNEKLFF	TGCGCCAGCAGCCACCGAGCGGAGGGACAGGGGTTTAATGAAAAACTGTTTTTT
TRBV5-1	TRBD1	TRBJ1-2	NA	CASSPGQGSGYTF	TGCGCCAGCAGCCCAGGACAGGGAAGTGGCTACACCTTC
TRBV19	TRBD2	TRBJ2-1	NA	CASSMIGTSDNEQFF	TGTGCCAGTAGTATGATCGGGACTAGTGACAATGAGCAGTTCTTC
TRBV10-3	NA	TRBJ2-7	NA	CATIRGIGDEQYF	TGTGCCACCATTAGGGGTATTGGGGACGAGCAGTACTTC
TRBV7-9	TRBD1	TRBJ1-1	NA	CASSPAQGASTEAFF	TGTGCCAGCAGCCCAGCACAGGGGGCGAGCACTGAAGCTTTCTTT
TRBV7-3	NA	TRBJ2-1	NA	CASSLALRGEQFF	TGTGCCAGCAGCTTAGCTCTCCGAGGTGAGCAGTTCTTC
TRBV9	TRBD2	TRBJ2-1	NA	CASSAAGSSYNEQFF	TGTGCCAGCAGCGCAGCGGGGAGCTCCTACAATGAGCAGTTCTTC
TRBV9	TRBD2	TRBJ2-5	NA	CASSVGLAGETQYF	TGTGCCAGCAGCGTAGGTTTAGCGGGAGAGACCCAGTACTTC
TRBV5-1	NA	TRBJ2-7	NA	CASSPAAGWVDHEQYF	TGCGCCAGCAGCCCAGCGGCCGGATGGGTAGACCACGAGCAGTACTTC
TRBV9	NA	TRBJ2-7	medium-sized	CASSVAETSLYEQYF	TGTGCCAGCAGCGTAGCTGAGACATCCCTCTACGAGCAGTACTTC
TRBV19	NA	TRBJ2-3	NA	CASSIIWSGDTDTQYF	TGTGCCAGTAGTATAATTTGGTCGGGGGACACAGATACGCAGTATTTT
TRBV16	NA	TRBJ2-7	NA	CASSLFDEQYF	TGTGCCAGCAGCTTATTCGACGAGCAGTACTTC
TRBV12-3/TRBV12-4	NA	TRBJ2-1	NA	CASSLTSPQEQFF	TGTGCCAGCAGTTTAACGTCTCCCCAGGAGCAGTTCTTC
TRBV24-1	TRBD2	TRBJ2-3	NA	CATSDSGGYTQYF	TGTGCCACCAGTGATTCGGGAGGATATACGCAGTATTTT
TRBV6-5	NA	TRBJ1-4	NA	CASSHNEKLFF	TGTGCCAGCAGCCATAATGAAAAACTGTTTTTT
TRBV2	NA	TRBJ1-1	NA	CASISIAGRTGEAFF	TGTGCCAGCATCAGTATAGCGGGGAGAACGGGTGAAGCTTTCTTT
TRBV28	NA	TRBJ2-3	NA	CASSLLSAGEATQYF	TGTGCCAGCAGTTTACTTAGCGCAGGGGAAGCTACGCAGTATTTT
TRBV5-1	TRBD2	TRBJ2-3	NA	CASSTGLAGGDTQYF	TGCGCCAGCAGCACTGGACTAGCGGGAGGGGATACGCAGTATTTT
TRBV4-2	NA	TRBJ2-2	once	CASSQGGQSTGELFF	TGTGCCAGCAGCCAAGGTGGACAGTCCACCGGGGAGCTGTTTTTT
TRBV5-4	NA	TRBJ2-3	NA	CASSLSHRASTDTQYF	TGTGCCAGCAGCTTGTCTCACAGGGCAAGCACAGATACGCAGTATTTT
TRBV27	NA	TRBJ1-1	NA	CASRDIGYTEAFF	TGTGCCAGCCGGGACATCGGCTACACTGAAGCTTTCTTT
TRBV28	NA	TRBJ1-3	NA	CASSRQLLYSGNTIYF	TGTGCCAGCAGTCGACAGCTATTATACTCTGGAAACACCATATATTTT
TRBV4-3	NA	TRBJ2-1	few	CASSQDRSGGHYNEQFF	TGCGCCAGCAGCCAGGACCGCTCGGGGGGACATTACAATGAGCAGTTCTTC
TRBV7-3	NA	TRBJ1-2	NA	CASSSSLGGGYTF	TGTGCCAGCAGCTCCAGTTTAGGGGGTGGCTACACCTTC
TRBV24-1	NA	TRBJ2-7	NA	CATSDLRDTDYEQYF	TGTGCCACCAGTGACCTCCGGGACACGGACTACGAGCAGTACTTC
TRBV7-9	NA	TRBJ1-4	NA	CASSLAGATNEKLFF	TGTGCCAGCAGCTTAGCGGGCGCAACTAATGAAAAACTGTTTTTT
TRBV11-2	TRBD1	TRBJ1-2	NA	CASSLETGVGYTF	TGTGCCAGCAGCTTAGAGACAGGGGTTGGCTACACCTTC
TRBV19	NA	TRBJ1-3	NA	CASWTAGNTIYF	TGTGCCAGCTGGACTGCGGGAAACACCATATATTTT
TRBV28	NA	TRBJ2-7	NA	CASRTGTPYEQYF	TGTGCCAGCAGAACCGGGACACCCTACGAGCAGTACTTC
TRBV16	NA	TRBJ2-3	NA	CASSQSGVPSTDTQYF	TGTGCCAGCAGCCAATCGGGCGTTCCTAGCACAGATACGCAGTATTTT
TRBV5-1	TRBD2	TRBJ2-7	NA	CASSSRLAGVREQYF	TGCGCCAGCAGCTCCCGACTAGCGGGAGTACGGGAGCAGTACTTC
TRBV2	TRBD2	TRBJ2-3	NA	CASRAGLSTDTQYF	TGTGCCAGCAGGGCGGGACTAAGCACAGATACGCAGTATTTT
TRBV5-6	NA	TRBJ2-7	NA	CASSTDTYEQYF	TGTGCCAGCAGCACAGACACCTACGAGCAGTACTTC